The 24 T cell receptor beta chains below all came from one sample that was sequenced in a study of T cells in Graves' hyperthyroidism and ophthalmopathy (dated by TCRdb to the late 2010s). Library preparation was by multiplex PCR. Reads for this sample came from an Illumina HiSeq 2000. TCR beta CDR3 regions were amplified from RNA transcripts. A first-round RT-PCR of the TCR CDR3 used the HTBI primer set with the Qiagen OneStep RT-PCR kit. Clones were called with MiXCR by TCRdb after fastp trimmed the public reads at Q25, and only in-frame beta chains were retained. Rows matching on CDR3 protein sequence are summarized as one entry with the most common DNA and genes. The sample table shows approximately 690,000 distinct CDR3 sequences, and around 21% are seen once. Of the sample, under 35% is held by the ten largest clones. Sequencing was performed on blood. These receptor sequences come from a young man with Graves' ophthalmopathy.

The chain links TRBV15 to TRBJ2-1; D possibly uses TRBD1 or TRBD2 (5 bases each). V lost 1 base to trimming and J lost 6 bases, with 13 bases between them. This CDR3 is built from 15 residues. The germline V gene encodes CDR1 LNHNV and CDR2 YYDKDF (reference sequence). The CDR3 region is CATSRGGAGLNEQFF. CDR3 nucleotide sequence: TGTGCCACCAGCAGAGGAGGGGCCGGACTCAATGAGCAGTTCTTC.

This clonotype was recorded a few times. The J gene is TRBJ2-7, the V gene TRBV6-2 or TRBV6-3; no firm D call. Looked up from germline, CDR1 is MNHEY and CDR2 is SVGEGT. Deletions cut 5 bases from V and 3 bases from J, with 8 bases between. The CDR3 has 12 residues. CDR3 loop: CASSRQVYEQYF. CDR3 in DNA: TGTGCCAGCAGTCGCCAGGTCTACGAGCAGTACTTC.

In this sample, this clonotype turned up many times. The rearrangement uses TRBV6-2 or TRBV6-3 and TRBJ2-7; D is perhaps TRBD1 (6 bases). Germline CDR1 MNHEY, CDR2 SVGEGT. Trimming stripped 5 bases from V and 4 bases from J, with 15 bases between. This CDR3 is 14 amino acids long. The CDR3 DNA is TGTGCCAGCAGTGACTACCTCCAGGGGTACGAGCAGTACTTC. Translation: CASSDYLQGYEQYF.

The table lists this clonotype with a few counts. J is TRBJ1-4 and V is TRBV6-1; D is uncertain. CDR3 size: 16 residues. Trimming pared 7 bases from V and 3 bases from J, leaving 18 bases between. Germline-derived CDR1 and CDR2 are MNHNS and SASEGT. CDR3 coding DNA: TGTGCCAGCATGAAAGGGAGAGGAACGGCTAATGAAAAACTGTTTTTT. Protein: CASMKGRGTANEKLFF.

The chain employs TRBV6-1 and TRBJ2-5, with a tentative D call TRBD2 (5 bases). The CDR3 loop spans 17 amino acids. Trimming removed 7 bases at V and 0 bases at J, with 21 bases between. Per the germline V gene, CDR1 is MNHNS and CDR2 is SASEGT. CDR3: CASIGRLPRPYQETQYF. Here the CDR3 DNA reads TGTGCCAGCATTGGGAGATTACCAAGACCATACCAAGAGACCCAGTACTTC.

This clonotype turned up a few times. The rearrangement links TRBV5-1 to TRBJ2-7, with TRBD2 as a possible D gene (5 bases). Germline V lookup: CDR1 SGHRS, CDR2 YFSETQ. V was pared by 3 bases and J by 2 bases, with 12 bases between. The CDR3 spans 14 residues. The CDR3 spells CASSSSSSPYEQYF. In nucleotides, the CDR3 is TGCGCCAGCAGCTCCTCTAGCTCCCCCTACGAGCAGTACTTC.

This clonotype was observed a few times. The V gene is TRBV12-3 or TRBV12-4, the J gene TRBJ2-1, with TRBD2 matching over 8 bases. After removal of 8 bases from V and 3 bases from J, the junction contained 6 bases not matched to a gene. This CDR3 has 14 residues. The chain's CDR3 is CASGPGGYYNEQFF. CDR3 in DNA: TGTGCCAGCGGTCCGGGAGGGTACTACAATGAGCAGTTCTTC.

This clonotype has at least ten counts. V and J are TRBV5-1 and TRBJ2-3, with D maybe TRBD2 (6 bases). Germline values: CDR1 SGHRS, CDR2 YFSETQ. The CDR3 length is 16 residues. Trimming removed 4 bases from V and 2 bases from J, with 17 bases in between. The CDR3 spells CASSPAGRFPTDTQYF. The CDR3 region has the DNA TGCGCCAGCAGCCCCGCGGGAAGGTTCCCCACAGATACGCAGTATTTT.

Ten or more counts support this clonotype. V gene TRBV2 combines with J gene TRBJ2-2; D unclear. CDR1 is SNHLY, CDR2 FYNNEI, per germline. V gave up 6 bases and J gave up 9 bases, with 8 bases separating them. There are 11 residues in the CDR3. CDR3 DNA: TGTGCCAGCAGAAGGGTCTGGGAGCTGTTTTTT. Translating gives CASRRVWELFF.

This clonotype was observed a few times. CDR3 DNA: TGTGCCAGCTCACCGGACATATTTGAGCAGTACTTC. Its protein is CASSPDIFEQYF. The chain combines TRBV18 with TRBJ2-7; possibly TRBD1 for D (5 bases). This CDR3 has 12 amino acids. The germline V gene has CDR1 KGHSH and CDR2 LQKENI. Between the trimmed V and J ends, which lost 3 bases and 7 bases, there was a span of 10 bases. The entire variable domain, with the rest obtained from reference TRBV18 and TRBJ2-7, is as follows: NAGVMQNPRHLVRRRGQEARLRCSPMKGHSHVYWYRQLPEEGLKFMVYLQKENIIDESGMPKERFSAEFPKEGPSILRIQQVVRGDSAAYFCASSPDIFEQYFGPGTRLTVT.

The chain uses TRBV5-4 and TRBJ2-6, with 8 bases matching TRBD1. Germline values: CDR1 SGHNT, CDR2 YYREEE (reference sequence). V shed 0 bases, J shed 1 base, and the junction held 6 bases outside the gene matches. The CDR3 sequence is 18 residues long. CDR3 in amino acids: CASSLAYRGVSGANVLTF. CDR3 nucleotide sequence: TGTGCCAGCAGCTTGGCCTACAGGGGGGTATCTGGGGCCAACGTCCTGACTTTC.

The rearrangement links TRBV20-1 to TRBJ1-5; D is unclear. Trimming took 2 bases from V and 1 from J, leaving 18 bases between them. Germline loops: CDR1 DFQATT, CDR2 SNEGSKA (reference sequence). The CDR3 is 17 residues long. The CDR3 DNA follows: TGCAGTGCTAGAAGTCCCTTTACCAGGATGAGCAATCAGCCCCAGCATTTT. Translation: CSARSPFTRMSNQPQHF.

In this sample, this clonotype turned up many times. The chain joins TRBV3-1 to TRBJ1-1; D gene ambiguous. Germline CDR1 is LGHDT and CDR2 is YNNKEL (reference sequence). V lost 0 bases, J lost 11 bases, and 16 bases lay in between. The CDR3 is made up of 14 amino acids. CDR3 loop: CASSQDQVIRGAFF. Written as DNA, the CDR3 is TGTGCCAGCAGCCAAGATCAGGTGATTCGAGGGGCTTTCTTT.

The genes are TRBV6-1 and TRBJ2-1, with a tentative D call TRBD2 (7 bases). Trimming stripped 6 bases from V and 10 bases from J, with 19 bases between. The CDR3 contains 14 residues. The germline V gene encodes CDR1 MNHNS and CDR2 SASEGT. For the CDR3, the DNA is TGTGCCAGCAGCTCGAGGGGGGGGCTAAGGGAGCAGTTCTTC. Encoded protein: CASSSRGGLREQFF.

The J gene is TRBJ2-5, the V gene TRBV28; D unclear. V was clipped by 2 bases and J by 3 bases, with 7 bases between them. The CDR3 extends over 13 amino acids. Germline CDR1 reads MDHEN; CDR2 reads SYDVKM. The CDR3 DNA reads TGTGCCAGCAGTTTAAGGTATGAAGAGACCCAGTACTTC. Amino acid sequence: CASSLRYEETQYF. Combining the CDR3 with reference TRBV28 and TRBJ2-5 gives the whole variable domain DVKVTQSSRYLVKRTGEKVFLECVQDMDHENMFWYRQDPGLGLRLIYFSYDVKMKEKGDIPEGYSVSREKKERFSLILESASTNQTSMYLCASSLRYEETQYFGPGTRLLVL.

The chain carries TRBV12-3 or TRBV12-4 and TRBJ2-1; D is possibly TRBD2 (5 bases). V lost 2 bases and J lost 9, with 11 bases in between. The CDR3 runs 13 residues. The CDR3 is CASSLFDGGEQFF. CDR3 bases: TGTGCCAGCAGTTTATTCGACGGAGGTGAGCAGTTCTTC.

This clonotype showed up just a few times. The chain has TRBV6-6 and TRBJ2-3; 9 bases match TRBD2. Per germline, CDR1 MNHNY and CDR2 SVGAGI (reference sequence). The CDR3 has 16 residues. V gave up 2 bases and J gave up 6 bases; unmatched junction bases: 9. CDR3 loop: CASSYGSGRFVDTQYF. CDR3 nucleotides: TGTGCCAGCAGTTACGGGAGCGGGAGGTTCGTGGATACGCAGTATTTT.

This clonotype appeared many times. The rearrangement joins TRBV2 to TRBJ2-7; TRBD2 agrees at 14 bases. Germline V CDR1 and CDR2: SNHLY, FYNNEI. Losses at the gene ends were 6 bases for V and 9 bases for J; bases not matched to a gene: 13. The CDR3 covers 16 residues. In nucleotides, the CDR3 is TGTGCCAGCAGCCTAAGCCGACTAGCGGGAGGGCCTGGGCAGTACTTC. This sequence encodes CASSLSRLAGGPGQYF. Based on the CDR3 plus reference TRBV2 and TRBJ2-7, the full variable domain is EPEVTQTPSHQVTQMGQEVILRCVPISNHLYFYWYRQILGQKVEFLVSFYNNEISEKSEIFDDQFSVERPDGSNFTLKIRSTKLEDSAMYFCASSLSRLAGGPGQYFGPGTRLTVT.

This clonotype was seen many times. CDR3 in amino acids: CASSLRKGHNYGYTF. Written as DNA, the CDR3 is TGTGCCAGCAGTCTCCGGAAGGGCCACAACTATGGCTACACCTTC. The chain couples TRBV12-3 or TRBV12-4 to TRBJ1-2; D remains ambiguous. The CDR3 is made up of 15 amino acids. The ends were cut back, 5 bases at V and 2 bases at J, with 15 bases in the middle.

The chain combines TRBV29-1 with TRBJ1-1; D call uncertain. V was trimmed by 4 bases and J by 6 bases, leaving 9 bases between them. From germline, CDR1 is SQVTM and CDR2 ANQGSEA. The CDR3 runs 11 residues. CDR3 residues: CSVVETAEAFF. The CDR3 nucleotides are TGCAGCGTTGTGGAAACAGCTGAAGCTTTCTTT.

At least ten counts were recorded for this clonotype. V gene TRBV7-9 combines with J gene TRBJ1-2, with D hard to call. The length of the CDR3 is 13 residues. Germline V gives CDR1 SEHNR, CDR2 FQNEAQ (reference sequence). Trimming stripped 6 bases from V and 2 bases from J, with 10 bases between. The chain's CDR3 is CASSRDKNYGYTF. Written as DNA, the CDR3 is TGTGCCAGCAGTCGAGACAAAAACTATGGCTACACCTTC.

This clonotype was recorded a few times. The chain employs TRBV20-1 and TRBJ2-7, with no clear D. Deletions cut 0 bases from V and 5 bases from J, with 20 bases between. The CDR3 extends over 16 amino acids. In germline, CDR1 is DFQATT, CDR2 SNEGSKA (reference sequence). CDR3 bases: TGCAGTGCTAGAGATCGAACTGGCGTGATAATCAACGAGCAGTACTTC. Encoded protein: CSARDRTGVIINEQYF.

This clonotype has at least ten counts. The rearrangement uses TRBV5-5 and TRBJ1-1, with 10 nucleotides matching TRBD1. The germline V gene encodes CDR1 SGHKS and CDR2 YYEKEE (reference sequence). With 3 bases clipped from V and 11 bases from J, the junction kept 10 bases outside the gene matches. CDR3 length: 14 amino acids. CDR3 DNA sequence: TGTGCCAGCAGCTCTAAGGGACAGGGGATTCGGGCTTTCTTT. Encoded protein: CASSSKGQGIRAFF.

The chain joins TRBV10-3 to TRBJ2-7, with 14 bases that match TRBD2. The CDR3 length is 20 residues. CDR1 ENHRY and CDR2 SYGVKD come from the germline V gene. V lost 6 bases to trimming and J lost 7 bases; unmatched junction nucleotides: 23. The CDR3 DNA is TGTGCCATCAGACCAAACGGGACTAGCGGGAGACTCTTCCCTCGGGGGGAGCAGTACTTC. It is translated as CAIRPNGTSGRLFPRGEQYF.